This TCR beta chain came from a study of T cell repertoires in cytomegalovirus infection. Each CDR3 protein is one row after TCRdb ran MiXCR on the reads. Among some 320,000 distinct CDR3 sequences, 8% to 9.5% were seen once, and the ten largest hold around 4.5%. This CDR3 has 15 amino acids. CDR1 and CDR2 (germline): SGHTA, FQGNSA. V lost 4 bases, J lost 4 bases, and 14 bases lay in between. The receptor was isolated from a human donor in good health (CMV status not recorded). Some clones in this sample may be carry-over from other donors' samples. The sample was PBMCs. The chain links TRBV7-2 to TRBJ1-3; D gene unclear. CDR3 residues: CASSYQERFGNTIYF. The CDR3 DNA reads as TGTGCCAGCAGCTACCAAGAGAGGTTCGGAAACACCATATATTTT.